This TCR beta chain emerged from a study of cytomegalovirus exposure and HLA in healthy donors. Although they were nominally healthy when sampled, donors likely had unrecorded immune exposures. The primer mix had 60 Vbeta and 13 Jbeta primers. The protocol was immunoSEQ multiplex PCR, while the TCRdb copy is restricted to in-frame clones and leaves out a portion. The sample shows some 120,000 clones, around 78% of them seen only once. This TCR came from a man between 35 and 55 years old in good health and CMV-seronegative. The source material was PBMCs.

CDR3 in amino acids: CASSLATGVTGELFF. CDR3 sequence (DNA): TGTGCCAGCAGCTTGGCCACAGGGGTTACCGGGGAGCTGTTTTTT. V gene TRBV7-2 combines with J gene TRBJ2-2; TRBD1 matches 7 bases. There are 15 residues in the CDR3. Germline V gene sequence: CDR1 SGHTA, CDR2 FQGNSA. V lost 3 bases to trimming and J lost 5 bases; unmatched junction nucleotides: 6.